These 7 T cell receptor beta chains came from one sample sequenced in a study of blood T cells in healthy people across ages. Primers used in a second PCR of roughly 6 to 11 cycles were a sample-barcoded 5' primer and a J-beta primer mix. TCRdb reanalysed the 5' RACE reads using MiXCR and keeps one entry per CDR3 protein. Of about 800,000 distinct CDR3 sequences listed, roughly 25% were seen once; the top ten hold under 4.5%. These same data were also listed under a study on T cells of mothers and their children.

The sample consisted of blood. The source of these receptors is a boy between 5 and 17 years old in good health.

V usage is TRBV20-1 and J usage is TRBJ2-5, with 8 bases lining up with TRBD1. Germline V gives CDR1 DFQATT, CDR2 SNEGSKA (reference sequence). Unmatched junction bases numbered 11, after V lost 4 bases and J lost 4 bases. The CDR3 is 15 residues long. As DNA, the CDR3 is TGCAGTGCTATCGTCCAGGACAGGGAACCAGAGACCCAGTACTTC. Its translation: CSAIVQDREPETQYF.

This clonotype has just a few counts. The chain has TRBV5-1 and TRBJ2-1, with 8 positions matching TRBD1. The CDR3 loop spans 15 amino acids. CDR1 SGHRS and CDR2 YFSETQ come from the germline V gene. V lost 4 bases, J lost 7 bases, and 10 bases stayed unmatched. The CDR3 DNA sequence: TGCGCCAGCAGCCACGGACAGGGCGTAAAGAATGAGCAGTTCTTC. It specifies CASSHGQGVKNEQFF.

This clonotype was recorded a few times. This sequence joins TRBV2 and TRBJ2-3; TRBD2 agrees at 9 bases. Germline CDR1 reads SNHLY; CDR2 reads FYNNEI. The CDR3 is 15 amino acids. The J segment lost 5 bases and the V segment lost 5 bases, leaving 8 bases of the junction unmatched. The CDR3 loop is CASSYDSGSGDTQYF. CDR3 bases: TGTGCCAGCAGTTATGATAGCGGGAGTGGAGATACGCAGTATTTT. Supplemented by reference TRBV2 and TRBJ2-3, the full variable domain reads EPEVTQTPSHQVTQMGQEVILRCVPISNHLYFYWYRQILGQKVEFLVSFYNNEISEKSEIFDDQFSVERPDGSNFTLKIRSTKLEDSAMYFCASSYDSGSGDTQYFGPGTRLTVL.

This clonotype was picked up a small number of times. The chain combines TRBV12-3 or TRBV12-4 with TRBJ2-1; D might be TRBD1 (5 bases). The CDR3 totals 12 residues. V lost 6 bases and J lost 7, with 10 bases in between. CDR3 sequence reads: CASRGDANEQFF. CDR3 coding DNA: TGTGCCAGCAGAGGGGATGCGAATGAGCAGTTCTTC.

The rearrangement joins TRBV20-1 to TRBJ2-2, with D perhaps TRBD2 (5 bases). CDR1 DFQATT and CDR2 SNEGSKA come from the germline V gene (reference sequence). Trimming cost V 6 bases and J 3 bases, with 14 bases left between them. The CDR3 spans 14 residues. Here the CDR3 DNA reads TGCAGTGCCGAAGACCAACTAGACACCGGGGAGCTGTTTTTT. Translating gives CSAEDQLDTGELFF.

This chain connects TRBV7-9 to TRBJ1-4, with 8 bases fitting TRBD1. The CDR3 consists of 14 residues. Germline V lookup: CDR1 SEHNR, CDR2 FQNEAQ (reference sequence). The junction had 3 bases not matched to a gene; V was cut back by 5 bases and J by 4 bases. CDR3 protein: CASSMGQDNEKLFF. Here the CDR3 DNA reads TGTGCCAGCAGCATGGGACAGGATAATGAAAAACTGTTTTTT. The variable domain in full, completed from reference TRBV7-9 and TRBJ1-4, reads DTGVSQNPRHKITKRGQNVTFRCDPISEHNRLYWYRQTLGQGPEFLTYFQNEAQLEKSRLLSDRFSAERPKGSFSTLEIQRTEQGDSAMYLCASSMGQDNEKLFFGSGTQLSVL.

The rearrangement joins TRBV6-5 to TRBJ1-2; 8 positions agree with TRBD1. V lost 5 bases and J lost 3; bases outside the gene matches: 11. This CDR3 has 16 residues. Germline CDR1 is MNHEY and CDR2 is SVGAGI. CDR3 nucleotide sequence: TGTGCCAGCAGTAACAACGGACAGGGTATGGACTATGGCTACACCTTC. Translating gives CASSNNGQGMDYGYTF.